This T cell receptor beta chain was obtained from a study of T cell changes during pregnancy in multiple sclerosis. The germline CDR1 and CDR2 sequences are PRHDT and FYEKMQ (reference sequence). V was trimmed by 1 base and J by 6 bases, leaving 9 bases between them. The CDR3 runs to 13 residues. Clones were read by immunoSEQ multiplex PCR, and TCRdb kept only the in-frame ones, dropping some. The data show 50,000 to 75,000 clones, with more than 90% seen just once and over 3% held by the top ten. The chain recombines TRBV13 with TRBJ1-2, with D possibly TRBD1 on 5 matching bases. This specimen was peripheral blood, taken in the first trimester of pregnancy. The receptor was isolated from a female donor in good health, enrolled as a control in a pregnancy study. CDR3 sequence reads: CASSLEGWNGYTF. As DNA, the CDR3 is TGTGCCAGCAGCTTAGAGGGGTGGAATGGCTACACCTTC.